Below, 4 T cell receptor beta chains from the same sample are listed, as sequenced in a study of blood T cells in healthy people across ages. Through a sample-barcoded 5' primer and a J-beta primer mix, a second PCR was run for roughly 6 to 12 cycles. One entry per CDR3 protein, called by TCRdb with MiXCR from the 5' RACE reads. The table includes some 700,000 distinct CDR3 sequences, about 20% detected once. Sequenced sample: blood. The receptor set was obtained from a man between 65 and 80 years old in good health.

Only a few counts were recorded for this clonotype. V and J are TRBV27 and TRBJ2-7; D not resolved. Deletions cut 3 bases from V and 4 bases from J, with 16 bases between. Germline V gene sequence: CDR1 MNHEY, CDR2 SMNVEV (reference sequence). The CDR3 runs 15 residues. DNA of the CDR3: TGTGCCAGCAGTTTCACCGGGTTTCCCTTGTACGAGCAGTACTTC. Its protein product is CASSFTGFPLYEQYF.

The rearrangement links TRBV12-3 or TRBV12-4 to TRBJ2-2; D is possibly TRBD1 (5 bases). The CDR3 is 13 residues long. Trimming removed 10 bases from V and 4 bases from J, with 13 bases in between. The CDR3 loop is CAIRLGPTGELFF. CDR3 sequence (DNA): TGTGCCATACGTCTGGGGCCCACCGGGGAGCTGTTTTTT.

This clonotype was detected only a few times. The chain combines TRBV6-5 with TRBJ2-1; D is unresolved. Germline CDR1 and CDR2: MNHEY and SVGAGI. The V gene lost 5 bases and the J gene lost 6 bases, with 11 bases spanning the gap. The CDR3 covers 13 residues. The CDR3 nucleotides are TGTGCCAGCAGTCCTCATACCGGCAATGAGCAGTTCTTC. Translating it yields CASSPHTGNEQFF.

The J gene is TRBJ2-3, the V gene TRBV7-9; D possibly corresponds to TRBD2 (5 bases). Trimming took off 5 bases at V and 1 base at J, with 13 bases between the two ends. CDR1 is SEHNR and CDR2 is FQNEAQ in the germline V gene (reference sequence). The CDR3 is 15 residues long. CDR3 DNA: TGTGCCAGCAGCCAGAGCGGACCTGGCACAGATACGCAGTATTTT. This translates into CASSQSGPGTDTQYF.